This T cell receptor (beta chain) derives from a study of blood T cell repertoires in COVID-19. Authors' analysis steps: Amplification with reference gene primers provided the estimates of nucleated cell counts. Profiling relied on immunoSEQ multiplex PCR, and the TCRdb table lists in-frame clones only, not all of them. V and J calls and clone size are copied from that table; D and trimming were computed from the DNA. The sample records hundreds of thousands of clones, approximately 81% being singletons. Material: PBMCs or T cells enriched from blood (not recorded which). This receptor was obtained from a young woman who had been exposed to COVID-19.

The CDR3 sequence: CASSLVGGDTGELFF. The CDR3 bases are TGTGCCAGCAGCCTAGTAGGGGGCGACACCGGGGAGCTGTTTTTT. The chain joins TRBV7-3 to TRBJ2-2, with TRBD1 identical over 7 bases. After removal of 5 bases from V and 3 bases from J, the junction contained 6 bases not matched to a gene. CDR1 and CDR2 from the germline V gene are SGHTA and FQGTGA. This CDR3 comprises 15 residues.